This TCR beta chain is from a study of T cell clonality in common variable immunodeficiency. Findings and limits, study-wide: Links between repertoire features and CVID complications were heterogeneity-limited. Common variable immunodeficiency TCR beta sequences reportedly had fewer deletions and N-nucleotide insertions.

Caucasian heritage predominated among both patients and controls. Trimming at V came to 3 bases and at J to 4 bases, leaving 5 bases not matched to a gene. The CDR3 is 15 amino acids. The germline V gene has CDR1 LNHDA and CDR2 SQIVND (reference sequence). This clone was recorded many times. Its target is unknown. The missing CDR3 end, 3 residues past where the read stops, is filled in from the germline J gene. Sequencing input was equivalent genomic DNA from CVID and controls. Clones were sequenced by immunoSEQ multiplex PCR, and TCRdb holds only the in-frame ones, with some missing. The profile covers roughly 55,000 clones, none occurring a single time.

Sequenced input: peripheral blood mononuclear cells. The genes are TRBV19 and TRBJ2-5; 10 bases align to TRBD1. The receptor was derived from a person aged 18 to 75 in good health. CDR3 DNA, as far as it was read: TGTGCCAGTAGTATTGGGGACAGGGGTTTAGAGACC. Amino acids: CASSIGDRGLET. The entire CDR3 protein reads CASSIGDRGLETQYF.